One T cell receptor (beta chain) is described in this entry. Trimming took 3 bases from V and 1 from J, leaving 2 bases between them. Per germline, CDR1 SGHNT and CDR2 YYREEE (reference sequence). The CDR3 loop spans 12 amino acids. cDNA came from approximately 0.5 to 1 ug RNA primed by random hexamers. Amplification of TCR beta CDR3 used immunoSEQ multiplex PCR across 54 Vbeta and 13 Jbeta. From the immunoSEQ multiplex PCR reads, TCRdb called clonotypes with MiXCR, one entry per CDR3 protein. The sample lists some 400,000 distinct CDR3 sequences, 75% to 90% occurring once. This entry comes from a study of CD8 T cells in Susac syndrome.

This TCR came from a human donor with multiple sclerosis. The rearrangement joins TRBV5-4 to TRBJ2-1; no clear D. The material sequenced was CD8+ T cells from PBMCs. CDR3 nucleotide sequence: TGTGCCAGCAGCTGGTCCTACAATGAGCAGTTCTTC. Protein product: CASSWSYNEQFF.